This T cell receptor beta chain was identified during a study of CD4+ T cells in melanoma (dated by TCRdb to between 2021 and 2024). At the level of the whole study: Neoantigen-specific CD4+ T cells in human melanoma were what the study investigated.

Overall study outcomes, separate from this receptor: Neoantigen-specific CD4+ T cells were reported to be correlated with the function of CD8+ T cells, macrophages and B cells. According to the report, neoantigen-specific CD4+ T cells in melanoma displayed diverse differentiation states.

The germline V gene gives CDR1 as MDHEN and CDR2 as SYDVKM. V gives up 7 bases and J gives up 15 bases, and the segment between their germline ends measures 16 bases. The CDR3 holds 11 amino acids from the cysteine to the phenylalanine. The entry retains the CDR3 DNA only, 33 bases that are in frame from base 1. Donors were patients with melanoma. A word on this clone: No cognate antigen has been identified for it. Base qualities are not recorded, but no much larger clone differs from it by a single base.

The receptor library was made with the immunoSEQ multiplex PCR assay. TCRdb holds this immuneACCESS table with in-frame rearrangements only. Some clones are missing; in checked studies, unresolved V genes explain under half, and the rest has no known cause. The table for this sample lists 10,000 or so clones; around 60% of them were counted only once. The ten most abundant clones make up about 13% of the sample. The sample taken for sequencing was cells from a culture (not recorded whether cultured in vitro). The chain couples TRBV28 to TRBJ1-5, with the D gene uncertain. The receptor comes from a human donor with melanoma. The DNA sequence follows: TGTGCCAGCACCTTCGGCGCCACCCGGCATTTT. Its protein reads: CASTFGATRHF.